The next 9 T cell receptor beta chains were all read from a single sample in a study of blood T cell repertoires in COVID-19. Sequencing was performed with immunoSEQ multiplex PCR; in TCRdb, only in-frame clones are kept and a portion is missing. The sample has about 100,000 clones; approximately 84% are singletons. Sequenced: peripheral blood. The receptor set was obtained from a man aged 25 to 40 in a cohort sampled during active COVID-19.

The chain combines TRBV6-4 with TRBJ1-2, with 7 bases identical to TRBD1. Per the germline V gene, CDR1 is MRHNA and CDR2 is SNTAGT. The V segment lost 6 bases and the J segment 3 bases; nucleotides outside the gene matches: 4. The CDR3 runs to 13 residues. CDR3 bases: TGTGCCAGCAGGAGACAGGGATACTATGGCTACACCTTC. It encodes CASRRQGYYGYTF.

The rearrangement uses TRBV7-8 and TRBJ2-3, with a tentative D call TRBD2 (5 bases). Germline CDR1 SGHVS, CDR2 FQNEAQ. CDR3 length: 14 residues. The V end was cut by 5 bases, the J end by 0 bases, with 9 bases between. The CDR3 loop is CASSRGLSTDTQYF. In nucleotides, the CDR3 is TGTGCCAGCAGCCGAGGACTTAGCACAGATACGCAGTATTTT.

Comment on this clone: The same CDR3 can be traced to other DNA sequences in this sample. The rearrangement joins TRBV5-4 to TRBJ2-4, with 9 nucleotides matching TRBD1. This CDR3 has 15 amino acids. Germline V CDR1 and CDR2: SGHNT, YYREEE (reference sequence). V was pared by 3 bases and J by 4 bases, with 5 bases of the junction left unmatched. CDR3 residues: CASSSRDRVKNIQYF. The CDR3 DNA is TGTGCCAGCAGCTCCCGGGACAGGGTAAAAAACATTCAGTACTTC.

The J gene is TRBJ2-7, the V gene TRBV28; no reliable D call. This CDR3 has 14 residues. Trimming took 3 bases from V and 1 from J, leaving 10 bases between them. Germline loops: CDR1 MDHEN, CDR2 SYDVKM. This chain's CDR3 is CASSFVLSSYEQYF. The CDR3 DNA sequence: TGTGCCAGCAGTTTTGTGCTATCATCCTACGAGCAGTACTTC.

The chain links TRBV27 to TRBJ2-7, with D tentatively TRBD1 (5 bases). Germline V CDR1 and CDR2: MNHEY, SMNVEV (reference sequence). Trimming left V 5 bases short and J 2 bases short, with 10 bases between. The CDR3 sequence is 13 residues long. The CDR3 DNA reads TGTGCCAGCAGTATGACAGAGGCCTACGAGCAGTACTTC. Translation gives CASSMTEAYEQYF.

The genes are TRBV13 and TRBJ2-3, with unresolved D. The length of the CDR3 is 12 residues. CDR1 is PRHDT and CDR2 is FYEKMQ in the germline V gene (reference sequence). Trimming removed 3 bases from V and 5 bases from J, with 6 bases in between. The CDR3 coding sequence is TGTGCCAGCAGCTTTAGAATAGATACGCAGTATTTT. As protein: CASSFRIDTQYF. The variable domain in full, completed from reference TRBV13 and TRBJ2-3, reads AAGVIQSPRHLIKEKRETATLKCYPIPRHDTVYWYQQGPGQDPQFLISFYEKMQSDKGSIPDRFSAQQFSDYHSELNMSSLELGDSALYFCASSFRIDTQYFGPGTRLTVL.

V gene TRBV5-1 combines with J gene TRBJ2-3; 9 positions match TRBD2. Trimming took 1 base from V and 3 from J; bases not matched to a gene: 3. Germline CDR1 and CDR2: SGHRS and YFSETQ. The CDR3 totals 15 residues. The CDR3 nucleotides read TGCGCCAGCAGCTTGAGTAGCGGGGGAACAGATACGCAGTATTTT. It specifies CASSLSSGGTDTQYF. Looking up the rest from reference TRBV5-1 and TRBJ2-3 gives the full variable domain: KAGVTQTPRYLIKTRGQQVTLSCSPISGHRSVSWYQQTPGQGLQFLFEYFSETQRNKGNFPGRFSGRQFSNSRSEMNVSTLELGDSALYLCASSLSSGGTDTQYFGPGTRLTVL.

This sequence joins TRBV30 and TRBJ2-1, with D possibly being TRBD2 (6 bases). Trimming stripped 0 bases from V and 2 bases from J, with 8 bases between. CDR3 length: 14 residues. Germline CDR1 reads GTSNPN; CDR2 reads SVGIG (reference sequence). The CDR3 loop reads CAWSVRGTYNEQFF. CDR3 in DNA: TGTGCCTGGAGTGTGCGGGGTACCTACAATGAGCAGTTCTTC.

This clone appeared once. V is TRBV6-4 and J is TRBJ2-5; TRBD1 matches 12 bases. CDR3 length: 16 residues. CDR1 and CDR2 (germline): MRHNA, SNTAGT. V shed 10 bases, J shed 5 bases, and the junction held 14 bases outside the gene matches. The CDR3 DNA reads TGTGCCATCAAGAACCGGGACAGGGGGCGCCGGGAGACCCAGTACTTC. This encodes CAIKNRDRGRRETQYF.